One and the same sample provided the 20 T cell receptor beta chains below, sequenced in a study of shared clonotypes between healthy human individuals. Some clones are missing from TCRdb's copy, which holds only in-frame ones; the method was immunoSEQ multiplex PCR. Counted here are 1,400,000 or so clones, 97% to 99% occurring once; the ten biggest clones make up 0.36%. Input material: naive CD4+ T cells sorted from blood. The subset here: CD45RA+ positively selected. These receptors originate from a man aged 25 to 40 in good health.

The CDR3 is CASSLGVGILGNTEAFF. The CDR3 bases are TGTGCCAGCAGCTTAGGGGTCGGAATTTTAGGGAACACTGAAGCTTTCTTT. The chain is built from TRBV7-8 and TRBJ1-1; no clear D gene. Trimming removed 1 base from V and 1 base from J, with 16 bases in between. The CDR3 loop spans 17 amino acids. Germline V lookup: CDR1 SGHVS, CDR2 FQNEAQ.

The chain employs TRBV10-3 and TRBJ2-1; TRBD2 agrees at 8 bases. J lost 9 bases, V lost 4 bases, and 8 bases had no gene match. The CDR3 totals 14 residues. From germline, CDR1 is ENHRY and CDR2 SYGVKD. The CDR3 sequence: CAISVQRETIEQFF. The CDR3 nucleotides read TGTGCCATCAGTGTGCAGCGGGAGACTATTGAGCAGTTCTTC.

The gene calls are TRBV18 and TRBJ2-1; TRBD1 agrees at 10 bases. V was clipped by 5 bases and J by 5 bases; unmatched bases: 9. The CDR3 consists of 16 residues. Looked up from germline, CDR1 is KGHSH and CDR2 is LQKENI. The CDR3 region is CASSRTGTGANNEQFF. The CDR3 DNA is TGTGCCAGCTCAAGGACCGGGACAGGGGCGAACAATGAGCAGTTCTTC.

The chain employs TRBV18 and TRBJ2-7, with TRBD1 matching 7 bases. V trimming: 6 bases; J trimming: 4 bases; junction bases outside the gene matches: 9. CDR1 KGHSH and CDR2 LQKENI come from the germline V gene. The CDR3 sequence is 14 residues long. The CDR3 nucleotides read TGTGCCAGCTCGCCTACAGGGGCCCAGTACGAGCAGTACTTC. Protein product: CASSPTGAQYEQYF.

The chain carries TRBV7-2 and TRBJ2-3, with 8 bases lining up with TRBD1. The trim removed 2 bases at V and 3 bases at J, leaving 7 bases unmatched. Germline CDR1 SGHTA, CDR2 FQGNSA. The CDR3 has 16 amino acids. The CDR3 reads CASSLRAGGGTDTQYF. CDR3 DNA: TGTGCCAGCAGCTTAAGGGCAGGGGGCGGAACAGATACGCAGTATTTT.

The chain joins TRBV29-1 to TRBJ2-1; TRBD2 agrees at 14 bases. In germline, CDR1 is SQVTM, CDR2 ANQGSEA. This CDR3 contains 13 residues. Unmatched junction bases numbered 5, after V lost 6 bases and J lost 10 bases. In nucleotides, the CDR3 is TGCAGCGTCGGGACTAGCGGGAGTGGGGAGCAGTTCTTC. Translating gives CSVGTSGSGEQFF.

The chain carries TRBV27 and TRBJ1-1; D might be TRBD1 (5 bases). The V end was cut by 4 bases, the J end by 1 base, with 10 bases between. The CDR3 contains 14 residues. CDR1 is MNHEY and CDR2 is SMNVEV in the germline V gene (reference sequence). This chain's CDR3 is CASSWSGANTEAFF. Here the CDR3 DNA reads TGTGCCAGCAGTTGGAGCGGGGCGAACACTGAAGCTTTCTTT.

The chain combines TRBV7-6 with TRBJ2-7; 10 bases align to TRBD1. CDR3 length: 15 amino acids. The V and J ends lost 5 bases and 7 bases, in that order; junction bases with no gene match: 11. In germline, CDR1 is SGHVS, CDR2 FNYEAQ. CDR3 loop: CASSRGTGAGGEQYF. CDR3 nucleotides: TGTGCCAGCAGCCGCGGGACAGGGGCGGGTGGGGAGCAGTACTTC.

The chain uses TRBV12-5 and TRBJ2-1, with TRBD2 identical over 8 bases. The trim removed 0 bases at V and 4 bases at J, leaving 2 bases unmatched. This CDR3 has 15 amino acids. CDR1 is LGHNT, CDR2 FRNRAP, per germline. The CDR3 region is CASGLVGGEYNEQFF. CDR3 DNA sequence: TGTGCTAGTGGTTTGGTCGGGGGGGAATACAATGAGCAGTTCTTC.

The V call is TRBV6-5, the J call TRBJ2-1, with 8 bases lining up with TRBD1. The CDR3 spans 15 residues. Germline trimming cut 1 base from V and 3 bases from J; bases unmatched to any gene: 2. Germline V gene data show CDR1 as MNHEY and CDR2 as SVGAGI. CDR3 bases: TGTGCCAGCAGTTACTTCGGACAGGGCTACAATGAGCAGTTCTTC. Protein product: CASSYFGQGYNEQFF.

This rearrangement joins TRBV5-1 to TRBJ2-5, with no clear D. The end of the DNA aligns better with TRBJ2-7, so the J call may be wrong. Germline assignment: CDR1 SGHRS and CDR2 YFSETQ. CDR3 length: 15 amino acids. The CDR3 reads CASSLAGLMSYEQYF. The CDR3 coding sequence is TGCGCCAGCAGCTTGGCTGGCTTGATGTCCTACGAGCAGTACTTC.

The chain combines TRBV9 with TRBJ1-3; D unresolved. V shed 4 bases and J shed 3 bases, with 8 bases lying between them. The CDR3 runs 13 residues. CDR1 SGDLS and CDR2 YYNGEE come from the germline V gene. CDR3 sequence reads: CASSSLDGNTIYF. The CDR3 nucleotides are TGTGCCAGCAGCAGCCTGGATGGAAACACCATATATTTT.

CDR3 region: CASSLSRANNEQFF. For the CDR3, the DNA is TGTGCCAGTTCCCTCAGCCGAGCGAACAATGAGCAGTTCTTC. The chain carries TRBV19 and TRBJ2-1; D is uncertain. CDR1 and CDR2 (germline): LNHDA, SQIVND (reference sequence). The CDR3 runs 14 residues. The germline V and J ends were trimmed by 8 bases and 5 bases, with 16 bases remaining between them.

This clone was seen a single time. This chain links TRBV5-4 with TRBJ2-5; TRBD2 matches 7 bases. The V gene end was trimmed by 3 bases and the J gene end by 4 bases; junction bases not matched to a gene: 3. Germline V gene lookup returns CDR1 SGHNT and CDR2 YYREEE (reference sequence). CDR3 size: 13 residues. CDR3 residues: CASSSGLVETQYF. CDR3 bases: TGTGCCAGCAGCTCTGGACTAGTAGAGACCCAGTACTTC.

The chain combines TRBV28 with TRBJ1-2; 8 bases are shared with TRBD1. There are 14 residues in the CDR3. Germline V gene data show CDR1 as MDHEN and CDR2 as SYDVKM. With V trimmed by 6 bases and J by 6 bases, 9 bases remained unmatched. The CDR3 DNA follows: TGTGCCAGCAGAACCTCCGTGACAGGGGATGGCTACACCTTC. Amino acid sequence: CASRTSVTGDGYTF.

The chain combines TRBV4-1 with TRBJ2-1; 8 nucleotides line up with TRBD1. The ends lost 7 bases at V and 4 bases at J; junction bases unmatched: 12. Germline V gene lookup returns CDR1 MGHRA and CDR2 YSYEKL. The CDR3 covers 16 residues. This chain's CDR3 is CASTSIRGQGYNEQFF. CDR3 DNA: TGCGCCAGCACCTCGATCAGAGGACAGGGTTACAATGAGCAGTTCTTC.

The gene calls are TRBV18 and TRBJ2-4; D gene unclear. In germline, CDR1 is KGHSH, CDR2 LQKENI. Trimming took 4 bases from V and 5 from J, leaving 3 bases between them. CDR3 length: 11 amino acids. Here the CDR3 reads CASSQENIQYF. CDR3 bases: TGTGCCAGCTCACAAGAAAACATTCAGTACTTC.

The chain couples TRBV7-2 to TRBJ2-1, with D tentatively TRBD2 (5 bases). The CDR3 totals 18 residues. CDR1 and CDR2 from the germline V gene are SGHTA and FQGNSA. V was cut by 6 bases and J by 8 bases, with 29 bases left in between. This CDR3 reads CASSPRLVLAHQGYEQFF. In DNA, the CDR3 is TGTGCCAGCAGTCCTCGTTTGGTCTTAGCGCACCAAGGGTATGAGCAGTTCTTC.

This chain connects TRBV5-4 to TRBJ1-2, with 10 bases fitting TRBD1. Losses at the gene ends were 4 bases for V and 4 bases for J; bases not matched to a gene: 10. Germline V CDR1 and CDR2: SGHNT, YYREEE (reference sequence). CDR3 length equals 16 residues. CDR3 DNA: TGTGCCAGCAGCCCTAGACGGACAGGGGGGGCCTATGGCTACACCTTC. Residues: CASSPRRTGGAYGYTF.

DNA for the CDR3: TGTGCCAGCAGCTCTCGGTCCTTCAGGTCTCCCAAGTCTGAAAAACTGTTTTTT. Encoded protein: CASSSRSFRSPKSEKLFF. The gene calls are TRBV7-8 and TRBJ1-4; D remains unclear. V lost 4 bases and J 7 bases, leaving 25 bases between the germline ends. The CDR3 sequence is 18 residues long. CDR1 is SGHVS and CDR2 is FQNEAQ in the germline V gene.